The sequence of this T cell receptor beta chain was determined in a study of blood T cell repertoires in COVID-19. Source study methods: Cell counts per sample came from amplifying reference gene primers. The assay was immunoSEQ multiplex PCR, and TCRdb's table has in-frame clones only and misses some. From that table come the V and J calls and clone size; the DNA was used to work out D and trimming. The profile shows about 210,000 clones, 86% of them singletons. The ends lost 6 bases at V and 2 bases at J; junction bases unmatched: 12. The CDR3 is 17 amino acids. Germline lookup yields CDR1 WNHNN and CDR2 SYGVQD (reference sequence). This clone was picked up a small number of times. Participants reported their clinical history, and cohort assignment relied on those reports. In the 2 weeks before study entry, exposed participants met a COVID-19 case, which was PCR-confirmed or clinician-diagnosed.

The genes are TRBV10-1 and TRBJ2-3, with TRBD1 matching over 9 bases. The sample consisted of PBMCs or T cells enriched from blood (not recorded which). The clonotype comes from a woman between 25 and 40 years old who had been exposed to COVID-19. CDR3 nucleotide sequence: TGCGCCAGCAGACCGGGCCCCGGGACAGGGCACACAGATACGCAGTATTTT. As protein: CASRPGPGTGHTDTQYF.